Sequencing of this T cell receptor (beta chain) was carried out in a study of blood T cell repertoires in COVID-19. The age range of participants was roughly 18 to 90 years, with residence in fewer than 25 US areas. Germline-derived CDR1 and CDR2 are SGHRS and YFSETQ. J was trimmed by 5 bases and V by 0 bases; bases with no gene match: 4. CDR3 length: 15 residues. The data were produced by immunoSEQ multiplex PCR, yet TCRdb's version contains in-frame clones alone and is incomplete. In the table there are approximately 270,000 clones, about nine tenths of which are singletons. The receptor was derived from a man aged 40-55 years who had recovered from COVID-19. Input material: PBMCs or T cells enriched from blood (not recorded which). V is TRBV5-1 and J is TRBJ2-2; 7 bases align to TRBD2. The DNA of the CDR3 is TGCGCCAGCAGCTTGGCTGCTAGCGGAACCGGGGAGCTGTTTTTT. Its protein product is CASSLAASGTGELFF.